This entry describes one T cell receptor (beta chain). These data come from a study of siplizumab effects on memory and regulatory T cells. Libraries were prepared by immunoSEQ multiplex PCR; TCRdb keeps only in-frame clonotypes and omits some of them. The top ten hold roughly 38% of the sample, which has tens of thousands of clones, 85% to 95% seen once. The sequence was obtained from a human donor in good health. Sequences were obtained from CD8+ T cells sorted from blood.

CDR3: CASSLGGEDGYTF. In nucleotides, the CDR3 is TGTGCCAGCAGCTTAGGGGGGGAGGATGGCTACACCTTC. The chain combines TRBV7-9 with TRBJ1-2, with D possibly TRBD1 on 5 matching bases. CDR1 is SEHNR, CDR2 FQNEAQ, per germline (reference sequence). V was pared by 1 base and J by 6 bases, with 9 bases between. The CDR3 runs 13 residues.